The 9 T cell receptor beta chains in this list originate from one sample, sequenced in a study of T cell responses to AZD1222 COVID-19 vaccine. TCRdb keeps only in-frame clones here, not all; method: immunoSEQ multiplex PCR. The sample yields about 120,000 clones, 86% seen once. The specimen was peripheral blood, collected 28 days after the second AZD1222 dose. All receptors come from an adult who received the AZD1222 COVID-19 vaccine.

The chain carries TRBV28 and TRBJ1-2; maybe TRBD1 (5 bases). CDR3 size: 12 residues. Between the trimmed V and J ends, which lost 8 bases and 6 bases, there was a span of 13 bases. Germline CDR1 MDHEN, CDR2 SYDVKM. CDR3 bases: TGTGCCAGCGGAATGGACATTCATGGCTACACCTTC. Amino acids: CASGMDIHGYTF.

The rearrangement uses TRBV3-1 (or the pseudogene TRBV3-2) and TRBJ1-4; D unresolved. Germline values: CDR1 LGHDT, CDR2 YNNKEL (reference sequence). V was pared by 0 bases and J by 0 bases, with 8 bases between. The CDR3 covers 16 residues. The DNA for the CDR3 is TGTGCCAGCAGCCAAGACGATCGCGCAACTAATGAAAAACTGTTTTTT. Translation gives CASSQDDRATNEKLFF.

A few counts support this clone. The chain has TRBV2 and TRBJ2-7; D perhaps matches TRBD2 (5 bases). The CDR3 spans 16 residues. Germline loops: CDR1 SNHLY, CDR2 FYNNEI. The germline V and J ends were trimmed by 3 bases and 0 bases, with 15 bases remaining between them. The CDR3 protein is CASSEHGPGSSYEQYF. CDR3 nucleotide sequence: TGTGCCAGCAGTGAGCACGGACCGGGGAGCTCCTACGAGCAGTACTTC.

CDR3 nucleotides: TGTGCCAGCAGCCAAACCGACAGGGTAAGGGCCGCTGAAGCTTTCTTT. Its translation: CASSQTDRVRAAEAFF. The chain joins TRBV14 to TRBJ1-1; 7 bases are shared with TRBD1. Looked up from germline, CDR1 is SGHDN and CDR2 is FVKESK. The length of the CDR3 is 16 residues. V shed 2 bases and J 6 bases; nucleotides not matched to a gene: 12.

The chain is built from TRBV18 and TRBJ1-1, with TRBD1 matching over 7 bases. The CDR3 has 16 amino acids. Looked up from germline, CDR1 is KGHSH and CDR2 is LQKENI. The junction had 10 bases not matched to a gene; V was cut back by 6 bases and J by 0 bases. The CDR3: CASSPRQGTMNTEAFF. The CDR3 DNA is TGTGCCAGCTCCCCTAGACAGGGTACCATGAACACTGAAGCTTTCTTT.

In nucleotides, the CDR3 is TGTGCCAGCAGTTCAGACTTCTATGGCTACACCTTC. Its translation: CASSSDFYGYTF. The chain couples TRBV12-3 or TRBV12-4 to TRBJ1-2; D is undetermined. The CDR3 is 12 residues long. Trimming took 4 bases from V and 4 from J, leaving 7 bases between them.

This clone was counted once. V gene TRBV11-1 combines with J gene TRBJ2-2, with 7 bases fitting TRBD1. Per germline, CDR1 SGHAT and CDR2 FQDESV (reference sequence). This CDR3 has 14 amino acids. V gave up 5 bases and J gave up 5 bases; unmatched junction bases: 5. Here the CDR3 reads CASSQQGRTGELFF. The CDR3 DNA reads as TGTGCCAGCAGCCAACAGGGGCGGACCGGGGAGCTGTTTTTT.

The J gene is TRBJ1-2, the V gene TRBV29-1; D unresolved. V gave up 4 bases and J gave up 4 bases, with 7 bases separating them. The CDR3 sequence is 11 residues long. Germline-derived CDR1 and CDR2 are SQVTM and ANQGSEA. The CDR3 bases are TGCAGCGTTGTGGACTTCTATGGCTACACCTTC. It codes for CSVVDFYGYTF.

V is TRBV2 and J is TRBJ2-1, with TRBD2 matching over 10 bases. J lost 3 bases, V lost 7 bases, and 6 bases had no gene match. From germline, CDR1 is SNHLY and CDR2 FYNNEI. This CDR3 has 15 amino acids. CDR3 bases: TGTGCCAGCACCTTAGCGGGGGGCCTCTACAATGAGCAGTTCTTC. Translation: CASTLAGGLYNEQFF.